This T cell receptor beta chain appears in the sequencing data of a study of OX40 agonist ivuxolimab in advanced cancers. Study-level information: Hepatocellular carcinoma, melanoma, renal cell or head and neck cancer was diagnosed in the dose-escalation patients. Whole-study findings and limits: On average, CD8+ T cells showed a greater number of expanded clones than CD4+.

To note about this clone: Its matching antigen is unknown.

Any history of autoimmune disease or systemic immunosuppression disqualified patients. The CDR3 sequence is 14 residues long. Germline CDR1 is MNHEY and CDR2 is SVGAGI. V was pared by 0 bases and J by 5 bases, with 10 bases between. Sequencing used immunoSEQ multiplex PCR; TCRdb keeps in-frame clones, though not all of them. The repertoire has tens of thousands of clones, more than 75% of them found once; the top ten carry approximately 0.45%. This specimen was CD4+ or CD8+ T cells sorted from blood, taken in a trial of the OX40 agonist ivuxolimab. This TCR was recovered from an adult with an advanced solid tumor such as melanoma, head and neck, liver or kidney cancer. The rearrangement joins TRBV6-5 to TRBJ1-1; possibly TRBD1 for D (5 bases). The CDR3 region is CASSYSRGETEAFF. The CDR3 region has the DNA TGTGCCAGCAGTTACTCTAGGGGAGAGACTGAAGCTTTCTTT.